This TCR beta chain was sequenced during a study of blood T cell repertoires in COVID-19. Study overall: Acute and convalescent COVID-19 samples came from the United States, Italy and Spain. PBMCs, B-cell-depleted T cells, or T cells provided the cDNA or gDNA that made up the material.

Recruits, aged roughly 18 to 100 years, lived in approximately 26 US areas. Cohorts were determined from participant-reported clinical history. Profiling relied on immunoSEQ multiplex PCR, and the TCRdb table lists in-frame clones only, not all of them. The table has over 350,000 clones, roughly nine tenths seen once. Sequences were obtained from PBMCs or T cells enriched from blood (not recorded which). This clonotype originated in a woman aged 40 to 50 who had been exposed to COVID-19.

The CDR3 DNA sequence: TGTGCCAGCGGGTGGACTAGCGGGAGGGCTGAGCAGTTCTTC. It is translated as CASGWTSGRAEQFF. The J gene is TRBJ2-1, the V gene TRBV7-3; TRBD2 agrees at 15 bases. CDR1 is SGHTA and CDR2 is FQGTGA in the germline V gene. After removal of 8 bases from V and 9 bases from J, the junction contained 5 bases not matched to a gene. The CDR3 sequence is 14 residues long. Based on the CDR3 plus reference TRBV7-3 and TRBJ2-1, the full variable domain is GAGVSQTPSNKVTEKGKYVELRCDPISGHTALYWYRQSLGQGPEFLIYFQGTGAADDSGLPNDRFFAVRPEGSVSTLKIQRTERGDSAVYLCASGWTSGRAEQFFGPGTRLTVL.